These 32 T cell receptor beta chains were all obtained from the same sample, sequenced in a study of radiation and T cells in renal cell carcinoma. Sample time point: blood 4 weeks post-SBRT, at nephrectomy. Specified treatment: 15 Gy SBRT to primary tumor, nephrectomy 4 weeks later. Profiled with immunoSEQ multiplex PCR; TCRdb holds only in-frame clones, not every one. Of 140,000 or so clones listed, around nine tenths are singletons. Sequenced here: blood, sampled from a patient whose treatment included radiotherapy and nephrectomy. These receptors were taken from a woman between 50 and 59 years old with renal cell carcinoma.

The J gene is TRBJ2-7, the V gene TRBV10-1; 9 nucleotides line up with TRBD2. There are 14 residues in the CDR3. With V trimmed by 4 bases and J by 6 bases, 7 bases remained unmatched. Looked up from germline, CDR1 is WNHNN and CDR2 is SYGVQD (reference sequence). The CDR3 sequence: CASSVAGGPGEQYF. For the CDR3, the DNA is TGCGCCAGCAGTGTGGCGGGAGGGCCGGGCGAGCAGTACTTC.

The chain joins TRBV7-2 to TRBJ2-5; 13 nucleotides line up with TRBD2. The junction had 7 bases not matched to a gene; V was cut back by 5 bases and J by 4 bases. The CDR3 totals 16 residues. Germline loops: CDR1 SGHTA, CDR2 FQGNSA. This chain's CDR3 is CASSPRLAGGGETQYF. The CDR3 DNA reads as TGTGCCAGCAGCCCTCGACTAGCGGGAGGAGGAGAGACCCAGTACTTC.

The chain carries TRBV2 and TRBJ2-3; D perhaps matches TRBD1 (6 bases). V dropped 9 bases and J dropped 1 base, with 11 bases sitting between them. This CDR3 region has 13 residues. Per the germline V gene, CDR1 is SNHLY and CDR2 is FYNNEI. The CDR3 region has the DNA TGTGCCAGTGACACAGGGCGCACAGATACGCAGTATTTT. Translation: CASDTGRTDTQYF.

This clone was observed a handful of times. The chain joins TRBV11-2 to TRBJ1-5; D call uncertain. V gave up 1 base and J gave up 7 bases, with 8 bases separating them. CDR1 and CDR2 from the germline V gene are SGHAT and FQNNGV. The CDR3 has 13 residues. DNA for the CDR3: TGTGCCAGCAGCTTAGGCTCTGTGCAGCCCCAGCATTTT. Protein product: CASSLGSVQPQHF.

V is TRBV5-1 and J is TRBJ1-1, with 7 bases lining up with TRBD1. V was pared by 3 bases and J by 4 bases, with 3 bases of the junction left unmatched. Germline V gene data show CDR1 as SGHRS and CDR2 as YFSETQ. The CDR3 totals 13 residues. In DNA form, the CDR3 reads TGCGCCAGCAGCTCAGAGGGGGCCACTGAAGCTTTCTTT. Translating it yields CASSSEGATEAFF.

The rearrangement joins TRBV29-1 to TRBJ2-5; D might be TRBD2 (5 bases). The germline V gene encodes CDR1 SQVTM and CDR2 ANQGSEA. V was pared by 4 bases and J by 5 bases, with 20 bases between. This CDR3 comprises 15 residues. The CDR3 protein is CSVGPTADRGETQYF. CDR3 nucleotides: TGCAGCGTTGGCCCCACGGCGGATCGAGGGGAGACCCAGTACTTC.

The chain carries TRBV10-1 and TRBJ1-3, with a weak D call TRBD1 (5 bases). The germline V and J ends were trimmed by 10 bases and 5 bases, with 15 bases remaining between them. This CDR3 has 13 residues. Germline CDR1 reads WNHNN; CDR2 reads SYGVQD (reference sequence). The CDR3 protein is CATEDRTRNTIYF. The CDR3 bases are TGCGCCACGGAAGACAGAACAAGAAACACCATATATTTT.

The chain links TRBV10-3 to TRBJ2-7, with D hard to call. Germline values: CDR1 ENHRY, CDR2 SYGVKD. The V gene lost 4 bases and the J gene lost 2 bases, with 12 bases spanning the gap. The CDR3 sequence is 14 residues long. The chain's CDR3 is CAISVGIGPYEQYF. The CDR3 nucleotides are TGTGCCATCAGTGTGGGTATCGGCCCCTACGAGCAGTACTTC.

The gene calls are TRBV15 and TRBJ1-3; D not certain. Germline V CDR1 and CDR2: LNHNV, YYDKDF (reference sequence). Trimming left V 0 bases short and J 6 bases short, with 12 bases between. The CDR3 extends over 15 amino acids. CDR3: CATSRDPLMENTIYF. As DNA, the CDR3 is TGTGCCACCAGCAGAGACCCTCTAATGGAAAACACCATATATTTT.

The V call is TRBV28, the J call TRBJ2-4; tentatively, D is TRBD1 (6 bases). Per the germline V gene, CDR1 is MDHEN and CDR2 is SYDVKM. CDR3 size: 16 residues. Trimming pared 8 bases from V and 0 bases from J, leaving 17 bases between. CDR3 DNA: TGTGCCAGCTCCTTTCGGACAGCTATAGCCAAAAACATTCAGTACTTC. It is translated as CASSFRTAIAKNIQYF.

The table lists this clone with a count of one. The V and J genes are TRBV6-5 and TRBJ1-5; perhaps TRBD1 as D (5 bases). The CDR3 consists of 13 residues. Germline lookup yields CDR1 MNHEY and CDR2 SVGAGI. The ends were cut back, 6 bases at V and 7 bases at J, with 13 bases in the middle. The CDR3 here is CASRKTAGQPQHF. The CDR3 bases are TGTGCCAGCAGAAAGACAGCTGGGCAGCCCCAGCATTTT.

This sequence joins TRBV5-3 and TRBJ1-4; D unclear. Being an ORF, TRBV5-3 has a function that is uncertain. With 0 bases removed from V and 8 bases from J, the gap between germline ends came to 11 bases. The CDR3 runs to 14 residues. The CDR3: CARSLVNYGEKLFF. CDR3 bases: TGTGCCAGAAGCTTGGTTAACTACGGGGAAAAACTGTTTTTT.

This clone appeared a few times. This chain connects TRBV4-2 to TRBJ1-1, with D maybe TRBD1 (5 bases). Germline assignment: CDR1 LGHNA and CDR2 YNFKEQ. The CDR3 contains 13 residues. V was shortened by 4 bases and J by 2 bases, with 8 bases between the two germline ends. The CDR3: CASSLRGNTEAFF. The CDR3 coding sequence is TGTGCCAGCAGCCTGAGGGGCAACACTGAAGCTTTCTTT.

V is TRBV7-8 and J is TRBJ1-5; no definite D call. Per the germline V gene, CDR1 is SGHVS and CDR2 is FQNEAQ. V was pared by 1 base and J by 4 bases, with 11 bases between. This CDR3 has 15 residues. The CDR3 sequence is CASSLERVPNQPQHF. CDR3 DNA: TGTGCCAGCAGCTTAGAGCGTGTGCCTAATCAGCCCCAGCATTTT.

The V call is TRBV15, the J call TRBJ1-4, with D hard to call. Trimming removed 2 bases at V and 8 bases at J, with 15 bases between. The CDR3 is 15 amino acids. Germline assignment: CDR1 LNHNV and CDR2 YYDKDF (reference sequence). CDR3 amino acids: CATSRSTAIGEKLFF. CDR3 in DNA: TGTGCCACCAGCAGATCTACAGCGATAGGAGAAAAACTGTTTTTT. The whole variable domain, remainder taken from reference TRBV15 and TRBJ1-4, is DAMVIQNPRYQVTQFGKPVTLSCSQTLNHNVMYWYQQKSSQAPKLLFHYYDKDFNNEADTPDNFQSRRPNTSFCFLDIRSPGLGDTAMYLCATSRSTAIGEKLFFGSGTQLSVL.

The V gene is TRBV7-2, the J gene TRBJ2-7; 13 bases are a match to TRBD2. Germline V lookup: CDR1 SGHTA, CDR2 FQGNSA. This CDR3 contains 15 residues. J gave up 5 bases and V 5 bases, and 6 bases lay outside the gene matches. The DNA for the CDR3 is TGTGCCAGCAGCCTACCACTAGCGGGAGGGGACGAGCAGTACTTC. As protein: CASSLPLAGGDEQYF.

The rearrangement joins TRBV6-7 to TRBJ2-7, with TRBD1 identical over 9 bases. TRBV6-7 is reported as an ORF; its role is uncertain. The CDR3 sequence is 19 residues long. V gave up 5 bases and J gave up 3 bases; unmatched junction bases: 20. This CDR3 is CASSNPESYGTGSLYEQYF. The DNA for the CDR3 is TGTGCCAGCAGTAACCCTGAGTCGTATGGGACAGGGTCCCTCTACGAGCAGTACTTC.

For the CDR3, the DNA is TGTGCCTGGAGTCGGTCGTCGGGCTACACCTTC. Translating it yields CAWSRSSGYTF. The rearrangement uses TRBV30 and TRBJ1-2; D gene uncertain. Germline V lookup: CDR1 GTSNPN, CDR2 SVGIG (reference sequence). Trimming cost V 2 bases and J 8 bases, with 9 bases left between them. CDR3 length: 11 residues.

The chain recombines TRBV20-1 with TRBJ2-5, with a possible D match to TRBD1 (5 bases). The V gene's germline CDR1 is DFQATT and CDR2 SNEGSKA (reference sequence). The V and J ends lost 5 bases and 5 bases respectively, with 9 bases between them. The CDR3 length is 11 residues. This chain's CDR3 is CSASGSETQYF. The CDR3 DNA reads TGCAGTGCTTCAGGGTCCGAGACCCAGTACTTC.

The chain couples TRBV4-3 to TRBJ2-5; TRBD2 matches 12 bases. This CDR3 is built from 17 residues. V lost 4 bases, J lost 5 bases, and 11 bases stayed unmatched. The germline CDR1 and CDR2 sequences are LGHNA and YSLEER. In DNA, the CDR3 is TGCGCCAGCAGCCCTAGCGGGAGGGCCGAGGTGGGTGAGACCCAGTACTTC. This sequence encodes CASSPSGRAEVGETQYF.

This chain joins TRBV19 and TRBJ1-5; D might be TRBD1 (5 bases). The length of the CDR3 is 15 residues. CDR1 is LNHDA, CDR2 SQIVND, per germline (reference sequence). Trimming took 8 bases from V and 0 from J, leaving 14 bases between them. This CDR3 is CASRGQGGSNQPQHF. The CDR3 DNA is TGTGCCAGTCGAGGGCAGGGAGGTAGCAATCAGCCCCAGCATTTT.

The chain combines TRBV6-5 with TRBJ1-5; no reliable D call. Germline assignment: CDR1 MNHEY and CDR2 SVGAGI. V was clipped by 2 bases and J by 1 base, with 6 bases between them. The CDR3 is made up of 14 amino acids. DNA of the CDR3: TGTGCCAGCAGTTACGACATAAGCAATCAGCCCCAGCATTTT. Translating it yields CASSYDISNQPQHF.

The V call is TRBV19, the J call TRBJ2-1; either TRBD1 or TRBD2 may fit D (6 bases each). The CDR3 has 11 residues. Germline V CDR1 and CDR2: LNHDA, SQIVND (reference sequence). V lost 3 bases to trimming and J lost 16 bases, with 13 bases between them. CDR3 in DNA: TGTGCCAGTAGTATGGGGGGCGGGAAATTCTTC. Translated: CASSMGGGKFF.

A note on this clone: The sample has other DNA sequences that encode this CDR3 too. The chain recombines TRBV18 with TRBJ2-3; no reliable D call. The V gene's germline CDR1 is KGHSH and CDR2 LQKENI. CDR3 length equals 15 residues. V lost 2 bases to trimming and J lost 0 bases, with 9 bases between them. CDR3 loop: CASSPLADSTDTQYF. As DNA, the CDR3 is TGTGCCAGCTCACCATTAGCCGACAGCACAGATACGCAGTATTTT.

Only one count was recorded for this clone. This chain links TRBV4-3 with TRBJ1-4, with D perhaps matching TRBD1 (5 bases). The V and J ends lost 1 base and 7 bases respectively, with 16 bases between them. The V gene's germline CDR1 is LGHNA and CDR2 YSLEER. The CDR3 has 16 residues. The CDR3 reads CASSQAVGRAGEKLFF. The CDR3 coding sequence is TGCGCCAGCAGCCAAGCCGTCGGCAGGGCGGGTGAAAAACTGTTTTTT.

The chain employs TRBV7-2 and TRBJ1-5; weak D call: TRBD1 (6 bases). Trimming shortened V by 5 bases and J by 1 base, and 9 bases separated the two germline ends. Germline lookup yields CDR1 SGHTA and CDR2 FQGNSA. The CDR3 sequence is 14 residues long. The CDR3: CASSPQGSNQPQHF. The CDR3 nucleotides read TGTGCCAGCAGCCCTCAGGGGAGCAATCAGCCCCAGCATTTT.

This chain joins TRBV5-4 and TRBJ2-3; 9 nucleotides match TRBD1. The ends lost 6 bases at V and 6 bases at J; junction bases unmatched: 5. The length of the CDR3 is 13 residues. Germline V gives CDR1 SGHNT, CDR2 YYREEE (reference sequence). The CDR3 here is CASIRTGEDTQYF. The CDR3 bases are TGTGCCAGCATACGGACAGGGGAGGATACGCAGTATTTT.

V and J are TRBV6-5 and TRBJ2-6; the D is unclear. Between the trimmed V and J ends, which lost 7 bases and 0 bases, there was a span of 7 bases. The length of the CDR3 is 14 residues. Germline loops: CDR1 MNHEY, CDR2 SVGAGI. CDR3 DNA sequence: TGTGCCAGCACCTCGTTCTCTGGGGCCAACGTCCTGACTTTC. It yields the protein CASTSFSGANVLTF.

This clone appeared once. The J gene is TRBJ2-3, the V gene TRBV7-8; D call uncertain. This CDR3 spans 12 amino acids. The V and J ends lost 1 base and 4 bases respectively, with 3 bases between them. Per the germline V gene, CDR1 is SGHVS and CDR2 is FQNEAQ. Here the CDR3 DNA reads TGTGCCAGCAGCTTAGGTGCAGATACGCAGTATTTT. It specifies CASSLGADTQYF.

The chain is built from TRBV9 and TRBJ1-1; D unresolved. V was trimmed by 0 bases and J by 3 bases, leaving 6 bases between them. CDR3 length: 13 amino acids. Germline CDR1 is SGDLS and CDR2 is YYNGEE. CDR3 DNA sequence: TGTGCCAGCAGCGTAGAGTTACACACTGAAGCTTTCTTT. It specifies CASSVELHTEAFF.

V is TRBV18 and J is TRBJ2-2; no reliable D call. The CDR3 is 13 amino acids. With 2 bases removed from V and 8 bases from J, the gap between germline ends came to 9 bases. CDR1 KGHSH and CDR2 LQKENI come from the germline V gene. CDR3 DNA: TGTGCCAGCTCACCATCCATATCTGGGGAGCTGTTTTTT. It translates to CASSPSISGELFF. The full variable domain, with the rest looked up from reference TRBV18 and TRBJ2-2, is NAGVMQNPRHLVRRRGQEARLRCSPMKGHSHVYWYRQLPEEGLKFMVYLQKENIIDESGMPKERFSAEFPKEGPSILRIQQVVRGDSAAYFCASSPSISGELFFGEGSRLTVL.

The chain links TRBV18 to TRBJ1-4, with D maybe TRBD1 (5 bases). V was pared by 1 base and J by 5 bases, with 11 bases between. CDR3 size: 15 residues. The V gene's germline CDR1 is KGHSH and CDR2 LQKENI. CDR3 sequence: CASSPRDGPNEKLFF. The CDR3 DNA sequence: TGTGCCAGCTCACCACGGGACGGACCGAATGAAAAACTGTTTTTT. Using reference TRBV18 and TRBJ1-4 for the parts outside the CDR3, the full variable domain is NAGVMQNPRHLVRRRGQEARLRCSPMKGHSHVYWYRQLPEEGLKFMVYLQKENIIDESGMPKERFSAEFPKEGPSILRIQQVVRGDSAAYFCASSPRDGPNEKLFFGSGTQLSVL.